This paragraph covers one T cell receptor (beta chain) sequence. Its antigen is not known. The data were taken from a study of blood T cells in healthy people across ages. Regarding the study as a whole: The authors considered diversity estimates from one million T cells to be underestimates. With donor CMV status unknown, expanded clonotype changes were possibly confounded.

The trim removed 6 bases at V and 6 bases at J, leaving 8 bases unmatched. This CDR3 is 14 amino acids long. Germline CDR1 reads MNHEY; CDR2 reads SMNVEV (reference sequence). Isolated PBMCs totaled at least 7 million in each sample. Samples each yielded at least 5 micrograms of total RNA. Then a second PCR, running roughly 7 to 11 cycles, was carried out with a sample-barcoded 5' primer and a J-beta primer mix. TCRdb passed the 5' RACE reads through MiXCR, listing each CDR3 protein once. The sample holds about 1.7 million distinct CDR3 sequences, roughly 27% seen once. The source material was blood. The TCR sequence derives from a woman in her twenties or thirties in good health. The chain employs TRBV27 and TRBJ2-1, with 7 bases aligning to TRBD1. The CDR3 nucleotides read TGTGCCAGCAGCGTCCGGGACAGCGTCAATGAGCAGTTCTTC. Protein: CASSVRDSVNEQFF.